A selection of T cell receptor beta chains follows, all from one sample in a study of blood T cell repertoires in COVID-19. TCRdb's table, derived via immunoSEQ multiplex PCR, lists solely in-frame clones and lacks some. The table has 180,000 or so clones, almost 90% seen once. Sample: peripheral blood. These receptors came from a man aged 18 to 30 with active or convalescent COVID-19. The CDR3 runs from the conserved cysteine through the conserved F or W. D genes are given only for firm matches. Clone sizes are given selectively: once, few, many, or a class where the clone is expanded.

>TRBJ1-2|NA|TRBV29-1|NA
TGCAGCGTTGAAGATTGGTCCCAGACCAGGGGATCCTATGGCTACACCTTC
CSVEDWSQTRGSYGYTF
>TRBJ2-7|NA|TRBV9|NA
TGTGCCAGCAGCCGGACAAACTCCTACGAGCAGTACTTC
CASSRTNSYEQYF
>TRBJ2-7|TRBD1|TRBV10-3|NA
TGTGCCATCAGTGAAGGACAGGTCTACGAGCAGTACTTC
CAISEGQVYEQYF
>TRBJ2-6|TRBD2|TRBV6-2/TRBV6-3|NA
TGTGCCAGCAGTTACTGGGGGGGCTCTGGGGCCAACGTCCTGACTTTC
CASSYWGGSGANVLTF
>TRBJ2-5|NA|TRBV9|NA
TGTGCCAGCAGCTCCTTATGGGGCAGGGAAGAGACCCAGTACTTC
CASSSLWGREETQYF
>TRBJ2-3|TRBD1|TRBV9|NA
TGTGCCAGCAGCGGACCGGGACAGGGGGTCCGGGATACGCAGTATTTT
CASSGPGQGVRDTQYF
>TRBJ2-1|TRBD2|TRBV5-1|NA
TGCGCCAGCAGCTTGGCCGGCTTGCGGGGGGCCTCCTACAATGAGCAGTTCTTC
CASSLAGLRGASYNEQFF
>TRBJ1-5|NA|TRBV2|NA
TGTGCCAGCAGTTGGGTTAGGGGAAATCAGCCCCAGCATTTT
CASSWVRGNQPQHF
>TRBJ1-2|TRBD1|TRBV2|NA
TGTGCCAGCAGTGAAGGGAACAGGGGCTATGGCTACACCTTC
CASSEGNRGYGYTF
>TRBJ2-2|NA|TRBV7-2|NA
TGTGCCAGCAGCAAAGCGAGTGGTTTGAACACCGGGGAGCTGTTTTTT
CASSKASGLNTGELFF
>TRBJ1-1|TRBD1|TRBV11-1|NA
TGTGCCAGCAGCCCAGACAGGGGGCGCGGGACTGAAGCTTTCTTT
CASSPDRGRGTEAFF
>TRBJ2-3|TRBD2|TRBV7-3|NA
TGTGCCAGCAGCTTACTAGCGGGAGTTGATACGCAGTATTTT
CASSLLAGVDTQYF
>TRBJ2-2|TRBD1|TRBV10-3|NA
TGTGCCATCACCCAGGGGGCGACCGGGGAGCTGTTTTTT
CAITQGATGELFF
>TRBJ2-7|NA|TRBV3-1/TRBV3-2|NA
TGTGCCAGCAGCGTCCGGGACGGGAGCTCCTACGAGCAGTACTTC
CASSVRDGSSYEQYF
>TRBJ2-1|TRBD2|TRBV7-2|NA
TGTGCCAGCGGGACTAGCGGATGGAATGAGCAGTTCTTC
CASGTSGWNEQFF
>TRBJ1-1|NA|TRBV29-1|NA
TGCAGCGTTGCGTCGTCGAGTCGGAACACTGAAGCTTTCTTT
CSVASSSRNTEAFF
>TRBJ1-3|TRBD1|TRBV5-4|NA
TGTGCCAGCAGCTGGGGACAGCACTCTGGAAACACCATATATTTT
CASSWGQHSGNTIYF
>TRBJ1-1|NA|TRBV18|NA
TGTGCCAGCTCACCCGGACAGCTGAACACTGAAGCTTTCTTT
CASSPGQLNTEAFF
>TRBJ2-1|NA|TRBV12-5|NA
TGTGCTAGTGGTTTGGTGTCCGGGTACAACAATGAGCAGTTCTTC
CASGLVSGYNNEQFF
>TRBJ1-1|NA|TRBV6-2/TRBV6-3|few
TGTGCCAGCAGCCCAATGGTTGCAGGGTTTAATACTGAAGCTTTCTTT
CASSPMVAGFNTEAFF
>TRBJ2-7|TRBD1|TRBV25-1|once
TGTGCCAGCAGTGCCACCGGGACAGGGGGTTACGAGCAGTACTTC
CASSATGTGGYEQYF
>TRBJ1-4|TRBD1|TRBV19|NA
TGTGCCAGTAGTGCGGGACAGAGAAATGAAAAACTGTTTTTT
CASSAGQRNEKLFF
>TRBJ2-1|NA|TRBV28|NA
TGTGCCAGCAGTTTAGACCCCGGAACTAGTCTGTTCTTC
CASSLDPGTSLFF
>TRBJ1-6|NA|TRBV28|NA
TGTGCCAGCAGTCCACAGGGCCAGGTTCTTTCACCCCTCCACTTT
CASSPQGQVLSPLHF
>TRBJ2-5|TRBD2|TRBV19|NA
TGTGCCAGTAGTGGTGGCCTTCGCAGCGGGGCGGAGACCCAGTACTTC
CASSGGLRSGAETQYF
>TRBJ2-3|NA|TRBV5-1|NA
TGCGCCAGCACTCCCCGGAGACAGGGCGGAGGGGATACGCAGTATTTT
CASTPRRQGGGDTQYF
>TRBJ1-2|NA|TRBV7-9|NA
TGTGCCAGCAGCTTAGATCCAGGGAACTATGGCTACACCTTC
CASSLDPGNYGYTF
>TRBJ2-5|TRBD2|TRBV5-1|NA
TGCGCCAGCAGCTCGGGTGCTAGCGGGAGAGGGGAGACCCAGTACTTC
CASSSGASGRGETQYF
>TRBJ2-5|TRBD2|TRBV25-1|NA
TGTGCCAGCATCGGGACTAGCGGGAGGTTGTACCAAGAGACCCAGTACTTC
CASIGTSGRLYQETQYF
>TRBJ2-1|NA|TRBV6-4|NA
TGTGCCAGCAGTGACTCGGACAGCAAAAGGAATGAGCAGTTCTTC
CASSDSDSKRNEQFF
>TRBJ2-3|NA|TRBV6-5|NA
TGTGCCAGCAGTACAGGGCTCACAGATACGCAGTATTTT
CASSTGLTDTQYF
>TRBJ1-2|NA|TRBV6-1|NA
TGTGCCAGCAGGGAAGCTCCAGGTTATGGCTACACCTTC
CASREAPGYGYTF
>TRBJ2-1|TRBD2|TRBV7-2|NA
TGTGCCAGCAGCCTAGAGGTCCTGCGGGGGGAGCAGTTCTTC
CASSLEVLRGEQFF
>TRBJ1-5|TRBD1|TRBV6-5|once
TGTGCCAGCACTCCGGACAGGGTCCGACAGCCCCAGCATTTT
CASTPDRVRQPQHF
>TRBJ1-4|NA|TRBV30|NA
TGTGCCTGGAGCTTCAGACTCTGGGGACGACAGGCAACTAATGAAAAACTGTTTTTT
CAWSFRLWGRQATNEKLFF
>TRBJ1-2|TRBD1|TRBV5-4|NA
TGTGCCAGCAGCTTGACAGGGGTTAACTATGGCTACACCTTC
CASSLTGVNYGYTF
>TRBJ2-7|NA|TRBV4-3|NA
TGCGCCAGCAGCCAAGTTGCGGGATACTACGAGCAGTACTTC
CASSQVAGYYEQYF
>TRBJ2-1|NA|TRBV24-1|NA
TGTGCCACCAGTGAGGGGCGGCACCACAAGCAGTTCTTC
CATSEGRHHKQFF
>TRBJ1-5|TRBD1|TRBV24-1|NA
TGTGCCACCAGTGACCCACGCCGGGACAGACTTCAGCCCCAGCATTTT
CATSDPRRDRLQPQHF
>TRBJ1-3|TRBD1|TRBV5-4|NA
TGTGCCAGCAGCAAAAGGACAGGAGCCAACTCTGGAAACACCATATATTTT
CASSKRTGANSGNTIYF
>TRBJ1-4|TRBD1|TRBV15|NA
TGTGCCACCAGCAGAGAAGGGACAGGAGTTGAAAAACTGTTTTTT
CATSREGTGVEKLFF
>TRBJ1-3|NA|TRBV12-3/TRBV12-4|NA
TGTGCCAGCAGTACGGGGTCTGGAAACACCATATATTTT
CASSTGSGNTIYF
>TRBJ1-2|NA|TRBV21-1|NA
TGTGCCAGCAGCTTAATGAGGAGGGATGGGGGCTACACCTTC
CASSLMRRDGGYTF
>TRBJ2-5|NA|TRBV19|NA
TGTGCCAGTAGTACGACAATCGGCCAAGAGACCCAGTACTTC
CASSTTIGQETQYF
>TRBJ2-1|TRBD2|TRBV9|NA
TGTGCCAGCAGCGTAGGAGGGACTAGCGCCTACAATGAGCAGTTCTTC
CASSVGGTSAYNEQFF
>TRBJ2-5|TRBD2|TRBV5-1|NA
TGCGCCAGCAGCCGGGGGGAAAAAGAGACCCAGTACTTC
CASSRGEKETQYF